This T cell receptor beta chain is from a study of T cell responses to AZD1222 COVID-19 vaccine. This table comes from immunoSEQ multiplex PCR, and its TCRdb copy is limited to in-frame clones, with some not included. In the table there are around 94,000 clones, 85% to 90% of which are singletons. Notes on this clone: Its antigen remains unknown.

Germline CDR1 and CDR2: SGHRS and YFSETQ. This CDR3 spans 15 amino acids. V lost 4 bases, J lost 5 bases, and 9 bases stayed unmatched. Study results and limitations: In a largely white British group with more females than males, clonal diversity was possibly underestimated.

This TCR was recovered from an adult in good health. The chain combines TRBV5-1 with TRBJ1-2; 9 bases fit TRBD1. The sample in question was peripheral blood, obtained on day 0 of AZD1222 vaccination. CDR3 in DNA: TGCGCCAGCAGCGGGACTCTACAGGGGGCATATGGCTACACCTTC. It specifies CASSGTLQGAYGYTF.